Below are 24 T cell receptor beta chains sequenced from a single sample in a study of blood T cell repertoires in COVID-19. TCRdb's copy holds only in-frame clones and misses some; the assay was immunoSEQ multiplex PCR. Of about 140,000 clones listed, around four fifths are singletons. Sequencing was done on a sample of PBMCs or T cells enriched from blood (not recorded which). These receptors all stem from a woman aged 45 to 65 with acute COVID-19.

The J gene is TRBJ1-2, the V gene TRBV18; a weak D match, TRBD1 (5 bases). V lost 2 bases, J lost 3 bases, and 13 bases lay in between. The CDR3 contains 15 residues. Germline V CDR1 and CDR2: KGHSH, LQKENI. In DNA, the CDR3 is TGTGCCAGCTCACCAGGGGCGGATTTAGACTATGGCTACACCTTC. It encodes CASSPGADLDYGYTF. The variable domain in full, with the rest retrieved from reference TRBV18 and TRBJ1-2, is NAGVMQNPRHLVRRRGQEARLRCSPMKGHSHVYWYRQLPEEGLKFMVYLQKENIIDESGMPKERFSAEFPKEGPSILRIQQVVRGDSAAYFCASSPGADLDYGYTFGSGTRLTVV.

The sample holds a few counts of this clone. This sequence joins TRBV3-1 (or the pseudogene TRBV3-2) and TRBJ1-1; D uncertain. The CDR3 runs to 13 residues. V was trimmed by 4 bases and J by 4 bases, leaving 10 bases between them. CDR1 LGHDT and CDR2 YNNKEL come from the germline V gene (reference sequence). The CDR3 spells CASSRRGGTEAFF. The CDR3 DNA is TGTGCCAGCAGCCGACGGGGTGGCACTGAAGCTTTCTTT.

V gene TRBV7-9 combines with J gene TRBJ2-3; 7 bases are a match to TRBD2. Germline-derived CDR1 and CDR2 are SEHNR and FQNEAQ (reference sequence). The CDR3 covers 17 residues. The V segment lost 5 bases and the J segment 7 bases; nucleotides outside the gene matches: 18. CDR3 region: CASSDYSGTTTKNTQYF. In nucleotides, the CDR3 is TGTGCCAGCAGCGACTACTCCGGGACTACTACCAAGAATACGCAGTATTTT. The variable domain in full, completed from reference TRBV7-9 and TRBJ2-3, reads DTGVSQNPRHKITKRGQNVTFRCDPISEHNRLYWYRQTLGQGPEFLTYFQNEAQLEKSRLLSDRFSAERPKGSFSTLEIQRTEQGDSAMYLCASSDYSGTTTKNTQYFGPGTRLTVL.

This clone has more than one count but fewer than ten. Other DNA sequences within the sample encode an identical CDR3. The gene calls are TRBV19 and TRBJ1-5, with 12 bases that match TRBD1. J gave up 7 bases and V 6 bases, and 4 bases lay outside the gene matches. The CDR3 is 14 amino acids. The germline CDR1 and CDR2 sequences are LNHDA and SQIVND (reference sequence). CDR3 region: CASSGTGGRQPQHF. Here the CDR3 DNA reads TGTGCCAGTAGCGGGACAGGGGGCAGACAGCCCCAGCATTTT.

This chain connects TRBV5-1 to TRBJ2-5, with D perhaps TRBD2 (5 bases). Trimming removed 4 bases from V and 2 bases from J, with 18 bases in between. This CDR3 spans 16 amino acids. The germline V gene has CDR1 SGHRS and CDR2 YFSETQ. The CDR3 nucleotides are TGCGCCAGCAGCCGCCCTAGACTGGAGGTGCAAGAGACCCAGTACTTC. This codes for CASSRPRLEVQETQYF.

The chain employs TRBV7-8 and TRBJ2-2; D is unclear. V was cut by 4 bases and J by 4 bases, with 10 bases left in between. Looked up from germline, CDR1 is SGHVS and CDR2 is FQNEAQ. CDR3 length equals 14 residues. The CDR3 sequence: CASSSDIITGELFF. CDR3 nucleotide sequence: TGTGCCAGCAGCTCCGACATCATCACCGGGGAGCTGTTTTTT.

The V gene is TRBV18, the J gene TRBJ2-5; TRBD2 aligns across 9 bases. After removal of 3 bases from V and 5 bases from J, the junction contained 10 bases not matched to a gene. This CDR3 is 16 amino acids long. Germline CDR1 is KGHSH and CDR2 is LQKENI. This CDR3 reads CASSPKREVSGETQYF. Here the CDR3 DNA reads TGTGCCAGCTCACCGAAGCGGGAGGTGTCCGGTGAGACCCAGTACTTC.

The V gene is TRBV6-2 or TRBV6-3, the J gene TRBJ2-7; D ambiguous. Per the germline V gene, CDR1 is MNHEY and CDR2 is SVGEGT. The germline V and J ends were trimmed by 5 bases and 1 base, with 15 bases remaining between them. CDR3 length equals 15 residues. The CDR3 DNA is TGTGCCAGCAGTAACCCGAGTCCCCAATCCTACGAGCAGTACTTC. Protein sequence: CASSNPSPQSYEQYF.

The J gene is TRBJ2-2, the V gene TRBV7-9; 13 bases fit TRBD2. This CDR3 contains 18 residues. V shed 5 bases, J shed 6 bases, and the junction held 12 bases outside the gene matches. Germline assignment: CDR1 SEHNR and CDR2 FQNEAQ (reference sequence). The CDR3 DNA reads TGTGCCAGCAGCCCTCGGACTAGCGGGAGAGGTAAGTCCGGGGAGCTGTTTTTT. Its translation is CASSPRTSGRGKSGELFF.

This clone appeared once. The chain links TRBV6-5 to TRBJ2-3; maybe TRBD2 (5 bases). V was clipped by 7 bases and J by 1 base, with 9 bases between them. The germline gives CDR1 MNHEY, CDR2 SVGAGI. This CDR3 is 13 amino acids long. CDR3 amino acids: CASKAAGTDTQYF. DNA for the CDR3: TGTGCCAGCAAAGCAGCGGGCACAGATACGCAGTATTTT.

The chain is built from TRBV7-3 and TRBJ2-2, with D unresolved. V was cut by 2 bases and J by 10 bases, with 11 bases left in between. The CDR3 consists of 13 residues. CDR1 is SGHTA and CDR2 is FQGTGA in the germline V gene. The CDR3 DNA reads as TGTGCCAGCAGCTTACAGTCCCCCGCGGAGCTGTTTTTT. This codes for CASSLQSPAELFF.

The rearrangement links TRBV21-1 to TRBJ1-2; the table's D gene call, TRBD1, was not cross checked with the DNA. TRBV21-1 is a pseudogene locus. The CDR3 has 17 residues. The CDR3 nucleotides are TGTGCCAGCAGCAAATTAAAGGGGGCCCTTTCGTCATGCGGCTACACCTTC. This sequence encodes CASSKLKGALSSCGYTF.

CDR3 sequence (DNA): TGCGCCAGCAGCCGGACAGGGGACCCCAATCAGCCCCAGCATTTT. Its protein product is CASSRTGDPNQPQHF. J is TRBJ1-5 and V is TRBV5-1; 9 bases fit TRBD1. V lost 4 bases and J lost 3; bases outside the gene matches: 5. The germline V gene encodes CDR1 SGHRS and CDR2 YFSETQ. This CDR3 spans 15 amino acids.

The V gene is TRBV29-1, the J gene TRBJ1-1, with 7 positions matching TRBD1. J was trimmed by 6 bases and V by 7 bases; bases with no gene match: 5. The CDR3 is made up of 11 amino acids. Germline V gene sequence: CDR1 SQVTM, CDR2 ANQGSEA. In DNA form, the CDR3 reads TGCAGCGCGAGACAGGGCCCTGAAGCTTTCTTT. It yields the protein CSARQGPEAFF.

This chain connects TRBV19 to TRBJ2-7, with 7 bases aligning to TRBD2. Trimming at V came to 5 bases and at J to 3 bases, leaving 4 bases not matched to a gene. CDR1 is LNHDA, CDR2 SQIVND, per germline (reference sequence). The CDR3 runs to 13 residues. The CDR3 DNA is TGTGCCAGTAGTCCCTCGGGGGGCTACGAGCAGTACTTC. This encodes CASSPSGGYEQYF. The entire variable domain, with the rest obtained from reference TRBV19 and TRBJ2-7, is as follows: DGGITQSPKYLFRKEGQNVTLSCEQNLNHDAMYWYRQDPGQGLRLIYYSQIVNDFQKGDIAEGYSVSREKKESFPLTVTSAQKNPTAFYLCASSPSGGYEQYFGPGTRLTVT.

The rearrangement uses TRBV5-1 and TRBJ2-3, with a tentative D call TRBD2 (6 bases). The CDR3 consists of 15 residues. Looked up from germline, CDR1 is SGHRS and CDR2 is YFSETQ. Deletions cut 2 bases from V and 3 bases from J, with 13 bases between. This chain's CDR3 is CASSFTGERTDTQYF. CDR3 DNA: TGCGCCAGCAGCTTTACGGGAGAAAGAACAGATACGCAGTATTTT. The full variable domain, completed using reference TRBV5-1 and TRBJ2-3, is KAGVTQTPRYLIKTRGQQVTLSCSPISGHRSVSWYQQTPGQGLQFLFEYFSETQRNKGNFPGRFSGRQFSNSRSEMNVSTLELGDSALYLCASSFTGERTDTQYFGPGTRLTVL.

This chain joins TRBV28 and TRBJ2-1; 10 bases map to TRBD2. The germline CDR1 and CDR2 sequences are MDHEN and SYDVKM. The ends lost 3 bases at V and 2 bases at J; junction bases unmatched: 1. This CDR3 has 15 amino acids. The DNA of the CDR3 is TGTGCCAGCAGTTTCCTAGCGGGAGCCTACAATGAGCAGTTCTTC. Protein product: CASSFLAGAYNEQFF.

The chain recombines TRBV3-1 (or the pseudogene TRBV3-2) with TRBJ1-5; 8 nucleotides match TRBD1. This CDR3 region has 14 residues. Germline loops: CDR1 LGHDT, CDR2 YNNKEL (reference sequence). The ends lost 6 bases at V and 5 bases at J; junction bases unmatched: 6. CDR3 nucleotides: TGTGCCAGCAGTAATTGGACAGGGCATCAGCCCCAGCATTTT. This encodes CASSNWTGHQPQHF.

The DNA of the CDR3 is TGTGCCAGCAGATCGGGGTATGAGCAGTTCTTC. Its protein is CASRSGYEQFF. This chain uses TRBV12-3 or TRBV12-4 with TRBJ2-1, with a possible D match to TRBD2 (5 bases). Trimming left V 6 bases short and J 8 bases short, with 8 bases between. CDR3 length: 11 amino acids.

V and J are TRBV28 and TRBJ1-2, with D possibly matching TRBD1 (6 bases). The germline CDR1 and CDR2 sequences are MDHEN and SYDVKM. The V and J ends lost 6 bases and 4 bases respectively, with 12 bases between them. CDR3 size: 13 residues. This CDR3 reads CASSSGQPYGYTF. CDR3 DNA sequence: TGTGCCAGCAGCTCCGGACAGCCCTATGGCTACACCTTC.

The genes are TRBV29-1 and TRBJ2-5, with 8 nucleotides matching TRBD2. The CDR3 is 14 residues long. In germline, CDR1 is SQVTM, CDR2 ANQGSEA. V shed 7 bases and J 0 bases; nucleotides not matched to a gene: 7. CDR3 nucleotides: TGCAGCGCCCTTCTACTAGCGGACCAAGAGACCCAGTACTTC. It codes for CSALLLADQETQYF.

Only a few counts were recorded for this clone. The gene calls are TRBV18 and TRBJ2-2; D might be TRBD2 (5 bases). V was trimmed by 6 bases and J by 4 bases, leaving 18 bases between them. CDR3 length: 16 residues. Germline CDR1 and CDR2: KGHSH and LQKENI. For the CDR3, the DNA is TGTGCCAGCTCCCCTCGAGCGGACCAACGCACCGGGGAGCTGTTTTTT. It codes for CASSPRADQRTGELFF.

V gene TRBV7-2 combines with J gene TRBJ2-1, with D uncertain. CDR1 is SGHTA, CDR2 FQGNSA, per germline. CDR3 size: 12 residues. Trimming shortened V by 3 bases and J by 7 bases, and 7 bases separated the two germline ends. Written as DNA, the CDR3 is TGTGCCAGCAGCTTGGGCCGGAATGAGCAGTTCTTC. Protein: CASSLGRNEQFF. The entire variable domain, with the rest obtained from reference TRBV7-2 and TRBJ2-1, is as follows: GAGVSQSPSNKVTEKGKDVELRCDPISGHTALYWYRQSLGQGLEFLIYFQGNSAPDKSGLPSDRFSAERTGGSVSTLTIQRTQQEDSAVYLCASSLGRNEQFFGPGTRLTVL.

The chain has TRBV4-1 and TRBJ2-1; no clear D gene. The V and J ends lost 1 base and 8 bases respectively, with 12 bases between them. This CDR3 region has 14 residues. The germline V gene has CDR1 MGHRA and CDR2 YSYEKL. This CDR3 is CASSQGATIDEQFF. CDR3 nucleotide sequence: TGCGCCAGCAGCCAAGGAGCTACTATCGATGAGCAGTTCTTC.